The clone carrying this T cell receptor beta chain was detected only a few times. The source of the sample is a study of cytomegalovirus exposure and HLA in healthy donors. V gave up 3 bases and J gave up 2 bases, with 12 bases separating them. Per germline, CDR1 KGHSH and CDR2 LQKENI. The CDR3 is 15 amino acids. The PCR employed 60 Vbeta primers together with 13 Jbeta primers. Method: immunoSEQ multiplex PCR; TCRdb's copy keeps in-frame clones and lacks some. Here the sample spans 100,000 to 150,000 clones, about four fifths being singletons. The sequence came from a young man in good health and CMV-seronegative. Sequenced material: PBMCs. V is TRBV18 and J is TRBJ2-3, with unresolved D. CDR3: CASSPMAFSTDTQYF. The CDR3 coding sequence is TGTGCCAGCTCACCGATGGCTTTTTCCACAGATACGCAGTATTTT.